This T cell receptor (beta chain) was recovered during a study of blood T cell repertoires in COVID-19. In the study overall: The United States, Italy and Spain supplied acute and convalescent COVID-19 samples. In each case, the material was cDNA or gDNA derived from T cells, B-cell-depleted T cells, or PBMCs.

Original analysis: Cell counts per sample came from amplifying reference gene primers. The data were produced by immunoSEQ multiplex PCR, yet TCRdb's version contains in-frame clones alone and is incomplete. From that table come the V and J calls and clone size; the DNA was used to work out D and trimming. The repertoire holds fewer than 300,000 clones, roughly nine tenths seen once, with 4% in the top ten. J was trimmed by 7 bases and V by 1 base; bases with no gene match: 6. Germline CDR1 reads LGHNA; CDR2 reads YNFKEQ. The CDR3 length is 16 residues. Source material: peripheral blood. The chain couples TRBV4-2 to TRBJ2-1; the match to TRBD2 covers 11 bases. This clonotype originated in a man between 60 and 75 years old who had recovered from COVID-19. Here the CDR3 reads CASSQGIAGGRNEQFF. The CDR3 DNA reads TGTGCCAGCAGCCAAGGTATAGCGGGGGGGCGAAATGAGCAGTTCTTC.